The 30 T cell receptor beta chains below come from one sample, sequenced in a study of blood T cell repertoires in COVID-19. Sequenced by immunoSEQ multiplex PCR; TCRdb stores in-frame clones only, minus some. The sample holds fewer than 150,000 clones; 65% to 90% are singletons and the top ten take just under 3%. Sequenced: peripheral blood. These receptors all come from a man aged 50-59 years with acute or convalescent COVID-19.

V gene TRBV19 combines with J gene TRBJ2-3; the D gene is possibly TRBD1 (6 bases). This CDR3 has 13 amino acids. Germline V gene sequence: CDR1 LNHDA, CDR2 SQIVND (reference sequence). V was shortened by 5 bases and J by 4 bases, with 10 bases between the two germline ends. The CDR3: CASSGGLADTQYF. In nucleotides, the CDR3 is TGTGCCAGTAGTGGGGGCCTAGCAGATACGCAGTATTTT. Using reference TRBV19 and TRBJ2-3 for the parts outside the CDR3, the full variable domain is DGGITQSPKYLFRKEGQNVTLSCEQNLNHDAMYWYRQDPGQGLRLIYYSQIVNDFQKGDIAEGYSVSREKKESFPLTVTSAQKNPTAFYLCASSGGLADTQYFGPGTRLTVL.

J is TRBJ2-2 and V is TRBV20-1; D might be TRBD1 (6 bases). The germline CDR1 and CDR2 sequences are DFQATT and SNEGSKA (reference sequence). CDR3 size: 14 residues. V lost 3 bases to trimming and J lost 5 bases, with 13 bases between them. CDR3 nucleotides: TGCAGTGCTAGTCACAGCCAGGGGACCGGGGAGCTGTTTTTT. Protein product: CSASHSQGTGELFF.

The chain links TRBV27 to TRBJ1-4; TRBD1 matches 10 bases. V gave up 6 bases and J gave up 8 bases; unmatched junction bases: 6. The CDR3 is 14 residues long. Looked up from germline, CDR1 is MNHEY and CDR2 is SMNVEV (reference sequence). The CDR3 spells CASRSDRGREKLFF. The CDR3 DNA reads TGTGCCAGCAGGTCAGACAGGGGGCGCGAAAAACTGTTTTTT.

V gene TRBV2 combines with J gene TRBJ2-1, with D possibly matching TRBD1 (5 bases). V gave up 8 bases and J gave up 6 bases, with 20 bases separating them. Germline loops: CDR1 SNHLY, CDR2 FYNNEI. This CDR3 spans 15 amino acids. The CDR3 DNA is TGTGCCAGCGTCTCCTGGGCACAAGGGGTCAATGAGCAGTTCTTC. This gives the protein CASVSWAQGVNEQFF.

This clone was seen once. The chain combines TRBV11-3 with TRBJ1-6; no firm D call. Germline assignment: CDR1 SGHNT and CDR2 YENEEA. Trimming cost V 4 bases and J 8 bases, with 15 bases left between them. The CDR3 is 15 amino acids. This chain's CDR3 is CASSSRFPLHSPLHF. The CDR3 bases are TGTGCCAGCAGCTCCCGGTTCCCGCTCCATTCACCCCTCCACTTT.

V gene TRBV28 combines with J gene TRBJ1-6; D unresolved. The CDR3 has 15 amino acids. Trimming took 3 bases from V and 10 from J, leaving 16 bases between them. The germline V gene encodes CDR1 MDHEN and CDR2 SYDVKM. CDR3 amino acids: CASSLDEEVESPLHF. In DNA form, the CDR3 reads TGTGCCAGCAGTTTGGACGAGGAGGTGGAATCACCCCTCCACTTT. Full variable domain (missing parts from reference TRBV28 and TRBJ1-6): DVKVTQSSRYLVKRTGEKVFLECVQDMDHENMFWYRQDPGLGLRLIYFSYDVKMKEKGDIPEGYSVSREKKERFSLILESASTNQTSMYLCASSLDEEVESPLHFGNGTRLTVT.

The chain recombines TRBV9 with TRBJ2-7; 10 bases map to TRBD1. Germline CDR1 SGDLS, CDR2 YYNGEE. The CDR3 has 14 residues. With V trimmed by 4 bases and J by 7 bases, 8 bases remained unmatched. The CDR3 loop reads CASSTVTGGREQYF. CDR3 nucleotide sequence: TGTGCCAGCAGCACCGTGACAGGGGGCAGGGAGCAGTACTTC. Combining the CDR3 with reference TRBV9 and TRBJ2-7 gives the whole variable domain DSGVTQTPKHLITATGQRVTLRCSPRSGDLSVYWYQQSLDQGLQFLIQYYNGEERAKGNILERFSAQQFPDLHSELNLSSLELGDSALYFCASSTVTGGREQYFGPGTRLTVT.

The CDR3, as DNA: TGTGCCAGCAGTTACTCCGAAGAGTACAATGAGCAGTTCTTC. It encodes CASSYSEEYNEQFF. This rearrangement joins TRBV6-5 to TRBJ2-1, with D hard to call. Germline V gene lookup returns CDR1 MNHEY and CDR2 SVGAGI. The CDR3 is 14 amino acids. Trimming took off 0 bases at V and 4 bases at J, with 7 bases between the two ends.

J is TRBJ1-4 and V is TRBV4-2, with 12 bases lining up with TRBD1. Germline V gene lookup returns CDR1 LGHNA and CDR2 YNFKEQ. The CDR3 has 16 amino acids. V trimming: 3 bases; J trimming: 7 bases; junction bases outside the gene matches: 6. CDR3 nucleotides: TGTGCCAGCAGCCAGGGGCCGGGACAGGGGGCTGAAAAACTGTTTTTT. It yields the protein CASSQGPGQGAEKLFF.

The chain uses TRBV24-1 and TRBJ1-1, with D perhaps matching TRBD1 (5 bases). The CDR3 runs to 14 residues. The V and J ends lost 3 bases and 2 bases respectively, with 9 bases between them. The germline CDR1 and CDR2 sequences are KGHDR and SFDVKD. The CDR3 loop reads CATSDLGQNTEAFF. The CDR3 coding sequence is TGTGCCACCAGTGATCTCGGACAAAACACTGAAGCTTTCTTT.

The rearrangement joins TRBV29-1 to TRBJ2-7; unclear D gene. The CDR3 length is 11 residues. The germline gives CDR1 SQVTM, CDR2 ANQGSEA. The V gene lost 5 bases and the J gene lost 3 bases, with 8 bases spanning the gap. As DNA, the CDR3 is TGCAGCGTTAGGAACAGCTACGAGCAGTACTTC. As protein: CSVRNSYEQYF.

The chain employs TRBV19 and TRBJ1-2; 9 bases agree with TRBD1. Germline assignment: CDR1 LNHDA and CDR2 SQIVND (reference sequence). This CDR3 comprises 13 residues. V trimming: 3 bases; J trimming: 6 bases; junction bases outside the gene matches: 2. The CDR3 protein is CASSIGQGNGYTF. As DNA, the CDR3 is TGTGCCAGTAGTATCGGACAGGGGAATGGCTACACCTTC.

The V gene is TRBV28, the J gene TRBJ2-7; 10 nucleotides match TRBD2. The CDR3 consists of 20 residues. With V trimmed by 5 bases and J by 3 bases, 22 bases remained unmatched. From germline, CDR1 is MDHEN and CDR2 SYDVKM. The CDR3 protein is CASSPPLAGDPRGGRYEQYF. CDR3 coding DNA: TGTGCCAGCAGTCCCCCTCTAGCGGGAGACCCCCGGGGGGGTCGCTACGAGCAGTACTTC.

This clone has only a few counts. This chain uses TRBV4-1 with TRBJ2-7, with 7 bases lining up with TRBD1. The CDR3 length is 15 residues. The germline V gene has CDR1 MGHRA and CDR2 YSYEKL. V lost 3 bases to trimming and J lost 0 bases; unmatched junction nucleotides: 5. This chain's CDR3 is CASSQGQLVSYEQYF. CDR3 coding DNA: TGCGCCAGCAGCCAGGGACAGTTAGTCTCCTACGAGCAGTACTTC.

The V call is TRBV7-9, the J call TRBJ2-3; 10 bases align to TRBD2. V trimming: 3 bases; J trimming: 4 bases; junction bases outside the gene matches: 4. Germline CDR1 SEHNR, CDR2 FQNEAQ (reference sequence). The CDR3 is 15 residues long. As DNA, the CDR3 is TGTGCCAGCAGCTTGGCAAGCGGGGGGGCAGATACGCAGTATTTT. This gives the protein CASSLASGGADTQYF.

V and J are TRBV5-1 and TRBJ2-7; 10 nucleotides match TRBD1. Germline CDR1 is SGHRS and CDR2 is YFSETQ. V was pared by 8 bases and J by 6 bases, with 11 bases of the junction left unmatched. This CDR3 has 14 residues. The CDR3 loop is CASTTGTGVGEQYF. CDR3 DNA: TGCGCCAGTACAACCGGGACAGGGGTAGGCGAGCAGTACTTC.

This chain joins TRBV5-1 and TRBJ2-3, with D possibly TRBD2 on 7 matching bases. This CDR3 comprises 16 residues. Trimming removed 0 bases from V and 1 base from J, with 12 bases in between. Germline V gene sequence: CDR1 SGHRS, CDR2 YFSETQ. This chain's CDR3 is CASSLARGGGTDTQYF. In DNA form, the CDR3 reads TGCGCCAGCAGCTTGGCCAGGGGAGGGGGCACAGATACGCAGTATTTT.

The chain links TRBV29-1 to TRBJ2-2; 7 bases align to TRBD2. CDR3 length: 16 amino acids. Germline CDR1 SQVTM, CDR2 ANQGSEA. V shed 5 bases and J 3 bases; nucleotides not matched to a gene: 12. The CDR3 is CSVLTRPSGDTGELFF. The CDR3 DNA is TGCAGCGTTCTGACAAGGCCTAGCGGCGACACCGGGGAGCTGTTTTTT.

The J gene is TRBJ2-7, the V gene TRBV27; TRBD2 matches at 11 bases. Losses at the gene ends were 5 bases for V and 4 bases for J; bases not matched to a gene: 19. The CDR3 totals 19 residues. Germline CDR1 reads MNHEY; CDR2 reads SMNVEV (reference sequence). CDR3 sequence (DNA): TGTGCCAGCAGTCGACCAACAGGGGCAGGGGCTAGCGGGAGGTACGAGCAGTACTTC. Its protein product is CASSRPTGAGASGRYEQYF.

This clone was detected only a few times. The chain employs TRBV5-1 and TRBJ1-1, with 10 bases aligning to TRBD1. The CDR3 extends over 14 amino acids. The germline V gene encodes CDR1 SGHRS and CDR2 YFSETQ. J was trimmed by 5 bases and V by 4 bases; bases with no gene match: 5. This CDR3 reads CASSPTGGATEAFF. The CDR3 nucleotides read TGCGCCAGCAGCCCGACAGGGGGCGCAACTGAAGCTTTCTTT.

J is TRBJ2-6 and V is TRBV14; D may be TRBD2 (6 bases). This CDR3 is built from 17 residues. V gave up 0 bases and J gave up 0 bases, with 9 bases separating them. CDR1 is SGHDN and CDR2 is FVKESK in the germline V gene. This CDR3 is CASSQEEDYSGANVLTF. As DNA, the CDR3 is TGTGCCAGCAGCCAAGAGGAGGACTACTCTGGGGCCAACGTCCTGACTTTC.

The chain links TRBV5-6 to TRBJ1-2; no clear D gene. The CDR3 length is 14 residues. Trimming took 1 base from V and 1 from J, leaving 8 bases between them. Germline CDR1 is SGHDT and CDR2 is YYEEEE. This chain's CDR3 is CASSLFLSNYGYTF. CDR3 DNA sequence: TGTGCCAGCAGCTTGTTTCTCAGTAACTATGGCTACACCTTC.

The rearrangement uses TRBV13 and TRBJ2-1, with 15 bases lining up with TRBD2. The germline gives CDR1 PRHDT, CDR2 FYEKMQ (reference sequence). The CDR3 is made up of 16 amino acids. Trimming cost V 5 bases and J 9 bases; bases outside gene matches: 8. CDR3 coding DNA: TGTGCCAGCAGCGGGCGGACTAGCGGGAGGGCCGCTGAGCAGTTCTTC. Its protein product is CASSGRTSGRAAEQFF.

CDR3 DNA: TGTGCCAGCAATCCACAGAGCTCTGGAAACACCATATATTTT. Protein product: CASNPQSSGNTIYF. The chain is built from TRBV6-6 and TRBJ1-3; D uncertain. Germline CDR1 MNHNY, CDR2 SVGAGI (reference sequence). The CDR3 is made up of 14 amino acids. Deletions cut 7 bases from V and 0 bases from J, with 10 bases between.

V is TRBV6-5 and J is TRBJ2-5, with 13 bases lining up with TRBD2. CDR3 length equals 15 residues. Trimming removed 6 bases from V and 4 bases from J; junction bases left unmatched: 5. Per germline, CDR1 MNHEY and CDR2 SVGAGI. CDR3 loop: CASRPWTSGGETQYF. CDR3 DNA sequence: TGTGCCAGCAGACCCTGGACTAGCGGGGGAGAGACCCAGTACTTC.

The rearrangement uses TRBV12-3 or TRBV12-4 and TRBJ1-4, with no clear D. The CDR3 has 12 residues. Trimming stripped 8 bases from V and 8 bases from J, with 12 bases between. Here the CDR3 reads CASLLRSEKLFF. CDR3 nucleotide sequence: TGTGCCAGCCTCCTGCGGAGCGAAAAACTGTTTTTT.

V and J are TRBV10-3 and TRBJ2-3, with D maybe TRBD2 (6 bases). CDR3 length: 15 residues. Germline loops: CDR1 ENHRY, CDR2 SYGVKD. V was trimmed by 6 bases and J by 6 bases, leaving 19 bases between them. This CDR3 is CAIRPPSEAEDTQYF. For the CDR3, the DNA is TGTGCCATCAGGCCGCCTAGCGAGGCTGAGGATACGCAGTATTTT.

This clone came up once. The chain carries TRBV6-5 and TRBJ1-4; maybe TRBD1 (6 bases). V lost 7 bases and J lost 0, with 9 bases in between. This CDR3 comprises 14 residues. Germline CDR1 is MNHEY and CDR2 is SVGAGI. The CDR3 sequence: CASTRTATNEKLFF. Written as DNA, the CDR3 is TGTGCCAGCACCCGGACAGCAACTAATGAAAAACTGTTTTTT.

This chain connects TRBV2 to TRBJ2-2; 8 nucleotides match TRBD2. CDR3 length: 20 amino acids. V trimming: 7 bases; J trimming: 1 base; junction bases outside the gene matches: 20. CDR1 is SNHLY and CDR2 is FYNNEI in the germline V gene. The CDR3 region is CASMPTGIWALAGNTGELFF. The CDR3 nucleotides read TGTGCCAGCATGCCGACCGGGATATGGGCCCTAGCGGGGAACACCGGGGAGCTGTTTTTT.

CDR3 sequence: CASSHVRGQTNTGELFF. CDR3 bases: TGCGCCAGCAGTCACGTGAGGGGACAGACGAACACCGGGGAGCTGTTTTTT. V gene TRBV23-1 combines with J gene TRBJ2-2; 7 nucleotides agree with TRBD1. TRBV23-1 belongs to the ORF category, with a function that is uncertain. The CDR3 spans 17 residues. Losses at the gene ends were 3 bases for V and 0 bases for J; bases not matched to a gene: 7.